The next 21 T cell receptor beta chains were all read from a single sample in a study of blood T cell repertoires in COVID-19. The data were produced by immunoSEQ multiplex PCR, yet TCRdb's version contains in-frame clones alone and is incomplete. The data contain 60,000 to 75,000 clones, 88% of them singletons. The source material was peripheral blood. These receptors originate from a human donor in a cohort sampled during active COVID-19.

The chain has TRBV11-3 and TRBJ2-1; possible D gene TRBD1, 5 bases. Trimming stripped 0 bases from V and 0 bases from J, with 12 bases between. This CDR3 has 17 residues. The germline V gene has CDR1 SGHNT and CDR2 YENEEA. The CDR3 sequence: CASSLDPRVISYNEQFF. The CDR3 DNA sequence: TGTGCCAGCAGCTTAGACCCCAGGGTAATCTCCTACAATGAGCAGTTCTTC.

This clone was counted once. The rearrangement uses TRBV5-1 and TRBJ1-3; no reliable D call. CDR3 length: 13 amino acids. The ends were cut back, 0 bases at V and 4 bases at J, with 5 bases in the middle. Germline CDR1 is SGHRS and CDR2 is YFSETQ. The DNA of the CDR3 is TGCGCCAGCAGCTTGGGGCAGGGAAACACCATATATTTT. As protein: CASSLGQGNTIYF.

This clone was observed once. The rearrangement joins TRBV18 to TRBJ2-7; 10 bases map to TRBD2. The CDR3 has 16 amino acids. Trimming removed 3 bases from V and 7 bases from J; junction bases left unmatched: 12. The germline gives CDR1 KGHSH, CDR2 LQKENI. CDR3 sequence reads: CASSPYTSGEPREQYF. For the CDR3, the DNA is TGTGCCAGCTCACCTTATACTAGCGGGGAGCCTAGGGAGCAGTACTTC.

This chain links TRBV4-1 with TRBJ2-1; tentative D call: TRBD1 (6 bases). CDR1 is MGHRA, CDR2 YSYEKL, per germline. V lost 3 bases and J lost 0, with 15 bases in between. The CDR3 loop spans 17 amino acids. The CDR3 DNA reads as TGCGCCAGCAGCCATCCCTATGACAGGAGCTCCTACAATGAGCAGTTCTTC. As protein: CASSHPYDRSSYNEQFF.

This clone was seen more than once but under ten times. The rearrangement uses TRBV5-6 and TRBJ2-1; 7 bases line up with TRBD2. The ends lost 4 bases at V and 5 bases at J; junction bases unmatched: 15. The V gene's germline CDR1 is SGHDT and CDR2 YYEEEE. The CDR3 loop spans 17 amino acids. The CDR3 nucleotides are TGTGCCAGCAGCCGTATAAGCAGGGCGGGAGTCCACAATGAGCAGTTCTTC. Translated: CASSRISRAGVHNEQFF.

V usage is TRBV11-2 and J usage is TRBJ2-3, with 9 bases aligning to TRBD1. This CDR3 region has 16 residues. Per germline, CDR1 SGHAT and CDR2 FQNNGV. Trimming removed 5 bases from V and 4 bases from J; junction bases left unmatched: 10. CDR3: CASSPEPRQGADTQYF. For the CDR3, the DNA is TGTGCCAGCAGCCCAGAACCTAGACAGGGGGCAGATACGCAGTATTTT.

The CDR3 here is CASSEAPAVGSYEQYF. The CDR3 DNA reads TGTGCCAGCAGTGAAGCGCCGGCGGTAGGCTCCTACGAGCAGTACTTC. V gene TRBV6-1 combines with J gene TRBJ2-7; no reliable D call. The germline V gene encodes CDR1 MNHNS and CDR2 SASEGT. Trimming pared 0 bases from V and 0 bases from J, leaving 12 bases between. There are 16 residues in the CDR3.

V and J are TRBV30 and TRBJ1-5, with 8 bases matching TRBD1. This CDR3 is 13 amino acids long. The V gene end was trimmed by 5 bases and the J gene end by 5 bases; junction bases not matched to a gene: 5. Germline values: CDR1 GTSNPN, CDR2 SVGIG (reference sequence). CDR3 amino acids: CAWRQGRDQPQHF. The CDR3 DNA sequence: TGTGCCTGGCGACAGGGGCGAGATCAGCCCCAGCATTTT.

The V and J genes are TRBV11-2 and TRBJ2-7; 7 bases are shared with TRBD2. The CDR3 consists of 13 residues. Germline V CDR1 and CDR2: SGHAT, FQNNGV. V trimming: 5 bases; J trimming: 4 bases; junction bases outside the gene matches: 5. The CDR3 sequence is CASSPGLVYEQYF. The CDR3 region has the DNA TGTGCCAGCAGCCCAGGACTAGTTTACGAGCAGTACTTC.

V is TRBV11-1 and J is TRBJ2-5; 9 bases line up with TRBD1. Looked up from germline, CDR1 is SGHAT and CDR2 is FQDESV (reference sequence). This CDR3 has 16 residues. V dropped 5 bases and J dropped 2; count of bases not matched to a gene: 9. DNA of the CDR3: TGTGCCAGCAGCGGTGTCGGGACAGGGACACAAGAGACCCAGTACTTC. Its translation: CASSGVGTGTQETQYF.

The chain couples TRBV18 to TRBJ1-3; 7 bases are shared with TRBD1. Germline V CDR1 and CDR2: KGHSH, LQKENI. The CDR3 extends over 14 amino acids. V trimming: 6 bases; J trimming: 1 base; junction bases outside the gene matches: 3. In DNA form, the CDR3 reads TGTGCCAGCTCGGGACAGAGATCTGGAAACACCATATATTTT. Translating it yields CASSGQRSGNTIYF.

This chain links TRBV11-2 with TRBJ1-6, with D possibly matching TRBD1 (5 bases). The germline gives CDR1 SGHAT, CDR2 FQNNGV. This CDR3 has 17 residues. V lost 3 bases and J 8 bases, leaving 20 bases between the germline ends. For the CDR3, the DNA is TGTGCCAGCAGCTTCGACCCTTGGGGGAGGGTCCATTCACCCCTCCACTTT. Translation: CASSFDPWGRVHSPLHF. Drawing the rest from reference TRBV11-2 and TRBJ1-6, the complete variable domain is EAGVAQSPRYKIIEKRQSVAFWCNPISGHATLYWYQQILGQGPKLLIQFQNNGVVDDSQLPKDRFSAERLKGVDSTLKIQPAKLEDSAVYLCASSFDPWGRVHSPLHFGNGTRLTVT.

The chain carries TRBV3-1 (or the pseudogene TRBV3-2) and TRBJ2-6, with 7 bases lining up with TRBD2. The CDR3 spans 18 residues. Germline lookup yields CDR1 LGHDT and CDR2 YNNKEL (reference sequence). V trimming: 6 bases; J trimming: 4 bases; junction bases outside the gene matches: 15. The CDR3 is CASRQWGSGPSGANVLTF. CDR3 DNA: TGTGCCAGCAGACAGTGGGGTAGCGGGCCTTCGGGGGCCAACGTCCTGACTTTC.

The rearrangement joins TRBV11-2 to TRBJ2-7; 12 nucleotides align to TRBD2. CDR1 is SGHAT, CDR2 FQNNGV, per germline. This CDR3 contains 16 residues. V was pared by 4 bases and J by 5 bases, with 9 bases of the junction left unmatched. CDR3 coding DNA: TGTGCCAGCAGCTCGCTAGCGGGGGGGCCTCTAGACGAGCAGTACTTC. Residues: CASSSLAGGPLDEQYF.

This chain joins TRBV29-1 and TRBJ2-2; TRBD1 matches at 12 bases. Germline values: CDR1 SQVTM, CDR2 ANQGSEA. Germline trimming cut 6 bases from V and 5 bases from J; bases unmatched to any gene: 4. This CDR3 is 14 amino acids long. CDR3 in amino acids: CSVGTGGRTGELFF. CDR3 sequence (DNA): TGCAGCGTAGGGACAGGGGGCCGAACCGGGGAGCTGTTTTTT.

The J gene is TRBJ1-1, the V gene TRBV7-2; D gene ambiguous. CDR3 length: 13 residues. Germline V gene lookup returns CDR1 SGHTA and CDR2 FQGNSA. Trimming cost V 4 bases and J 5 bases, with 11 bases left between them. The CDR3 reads CASSSLSWTEAFF. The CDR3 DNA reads TGTGCCAGCAGCTCCCTTAGTTGGACTGAAGCTTTCTTT.

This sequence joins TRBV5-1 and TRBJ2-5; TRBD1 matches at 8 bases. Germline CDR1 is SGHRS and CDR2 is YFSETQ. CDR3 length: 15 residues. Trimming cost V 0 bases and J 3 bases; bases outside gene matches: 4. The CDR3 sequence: CASSLEQGEKETQYF. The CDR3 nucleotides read TGCGCCAGCAGCTTGGAACAGGGGGAGAAAGAGACCCAGTACTTC.

Here the CDR3 reads CASSAAGGWGEKLFF. The DNA of the CDR3 is TGTGCCAGCAGCGCTGCAGGGGGCTGGGGTGAAAAACTGTTTTTT. The V gene is TRBV7-9, the J gene TRBJ1-4, with 8 bases matching TRBD1. After removal of 5 bases from V and 7 bases from J, the junction contained 9 bases not matched to a gene. Per the germline V gene, CDR1 is SEHNR and CDR2 is FQNEAQ (reference sequence). The CDR3 is 15 residues long. Using reference TRBV7-9 and TRBJ1-4 for the parts outside the CDR3, the full variable domain is DTGVSQNPRHKITKRGQNVTFRCDPISEHNRLYWYRQTLGQGPEFLTYFQNEAQLEKSRLLSDRFSAERPKGSFSTLEIQRTEQGDSAMYLCASSAAGGWGEKLFFGSGTQLSVL.

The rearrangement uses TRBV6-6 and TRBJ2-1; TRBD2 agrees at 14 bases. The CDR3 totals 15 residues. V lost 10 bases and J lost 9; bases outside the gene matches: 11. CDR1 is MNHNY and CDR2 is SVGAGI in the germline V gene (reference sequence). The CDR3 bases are TGTGCCATTGGGACTAGCGGGGGTAGGGTGGGTGAGCAGTTCTTC. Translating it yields CAIGTSGGRVGEQFF.

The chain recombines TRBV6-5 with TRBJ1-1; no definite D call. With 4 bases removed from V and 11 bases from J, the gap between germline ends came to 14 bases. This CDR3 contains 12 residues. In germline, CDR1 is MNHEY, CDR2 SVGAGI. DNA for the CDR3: TGTGCCAGCAGTTTTGATAACGGGATGGCTTTCTTT. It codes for CASSFDNGMAFF.

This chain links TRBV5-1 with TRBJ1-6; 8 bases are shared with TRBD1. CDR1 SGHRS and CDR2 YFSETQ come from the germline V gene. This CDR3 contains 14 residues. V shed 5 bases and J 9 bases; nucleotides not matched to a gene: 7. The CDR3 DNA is TGCGCCAGCAGTTACTCAGGGGGCGGTTCACCCCTCCACTTT. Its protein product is CASSYSGGGSPLHF.